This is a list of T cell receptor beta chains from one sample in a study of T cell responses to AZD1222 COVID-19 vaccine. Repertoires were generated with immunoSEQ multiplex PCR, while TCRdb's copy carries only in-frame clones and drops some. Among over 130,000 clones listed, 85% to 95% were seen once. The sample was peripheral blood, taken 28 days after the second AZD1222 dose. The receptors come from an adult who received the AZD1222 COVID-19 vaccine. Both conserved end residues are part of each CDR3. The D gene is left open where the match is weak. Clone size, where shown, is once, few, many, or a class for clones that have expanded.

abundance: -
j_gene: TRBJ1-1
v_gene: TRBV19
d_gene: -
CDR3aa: CASSPVNVGTEAFF
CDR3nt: TGTGCCAGTAGCCCCGTAAATGTAGGCACTGAAGCTTTCTTT

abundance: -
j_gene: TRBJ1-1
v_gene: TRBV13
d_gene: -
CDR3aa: CASSPWAQLNTEAFF
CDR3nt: TGTGCCAGCAGCCCCTGGGCCCAATTGAACACTGAAGCTTTCTTT

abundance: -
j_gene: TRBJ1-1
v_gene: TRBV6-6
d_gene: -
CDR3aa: CASSLIGGQGRWSEAFF
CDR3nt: TGTGCCAGCAGTCTAATCGGGGGGCAGGGCCGTTGGTCTGAAGCTTTCTTT

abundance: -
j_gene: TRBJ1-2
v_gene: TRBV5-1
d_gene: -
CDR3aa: CASSLAETYGYTF
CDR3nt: TGCGCCAGCAGCTTGGCCGAAACCTATGGCTACACCTTC

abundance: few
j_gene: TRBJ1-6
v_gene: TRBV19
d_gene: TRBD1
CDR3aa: CASSLGQGNSPLHF
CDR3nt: TGTGCCAGTAGTCTTGGACAGGGGAATTCACCCCTCCACTTT

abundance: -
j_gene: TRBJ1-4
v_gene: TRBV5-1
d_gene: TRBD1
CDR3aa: CASSVTGGDEKLFF
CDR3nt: TGCGCCAGCAGCGTGACAGGGGGCGATGAAAAACTGTTTTTT

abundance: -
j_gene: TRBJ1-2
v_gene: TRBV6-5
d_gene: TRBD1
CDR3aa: CASSYGDRVNGYTF
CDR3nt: TGTGCCAGCAGTTACGGGGACAGGGTAAATGGCTACACCTTC

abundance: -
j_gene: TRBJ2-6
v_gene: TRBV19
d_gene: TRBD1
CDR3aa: CASSLDSRWTGVVLRSGANVLTF
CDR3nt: TGTGCCAGTAGTCTTGATTCTCGGTGGACAGGGGTAGTTTTAAGGTCTGGGGCCAACGTCCTGACTTTC

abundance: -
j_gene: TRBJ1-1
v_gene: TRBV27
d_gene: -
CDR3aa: CASSPLEGLTEAFF
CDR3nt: TGTGCCAGCAGTCCCCTGGAGGGGCTAACTGAAGCTTTCTTT

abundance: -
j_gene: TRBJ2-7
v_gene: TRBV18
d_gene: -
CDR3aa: CASSPGKRYEQYF
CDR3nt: TGTGCCAGCTCACCAGGTAAACGCTACGAGCAGTACTTC

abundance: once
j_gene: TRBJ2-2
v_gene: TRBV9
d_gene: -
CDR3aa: CASSSAPGELFF
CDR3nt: TGTGCCAGCAGCTCTGCTCCGGGGGAGCTGTTTTTT

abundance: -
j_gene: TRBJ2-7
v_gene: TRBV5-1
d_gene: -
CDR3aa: CASSWIETGLSYEQYF
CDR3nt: TGCGCCAGCAGCTGGATAGAGACAGGCCTGTCCTACGAGCAGTACTTC

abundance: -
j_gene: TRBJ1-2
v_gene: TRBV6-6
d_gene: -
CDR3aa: CASSRGGYGYTF
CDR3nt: TGTGCCAGCAGTAGGGGGGGATATGGCTACACCTTC

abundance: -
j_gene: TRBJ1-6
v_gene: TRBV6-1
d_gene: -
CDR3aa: CASSETGSNSPLHF
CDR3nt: TGTGCCAGCAGTGAAACAGGGAGCAATTCACCCCTCCACTTT

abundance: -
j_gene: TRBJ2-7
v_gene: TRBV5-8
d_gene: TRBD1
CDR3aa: CASARRTGLSYEQYF
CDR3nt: TGTGCCAGCGCCAGAAGGACAGGGTTATCCTACGAGCAGTACTTC

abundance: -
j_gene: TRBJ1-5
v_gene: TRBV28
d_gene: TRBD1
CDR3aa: CASSSRDRGSNQPQHF
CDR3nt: TGTGCCAGCAGCTCTAGGGACAGGGGAAGCAATCAGCCCCAGCATTTT

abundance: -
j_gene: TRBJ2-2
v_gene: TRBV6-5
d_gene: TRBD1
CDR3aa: CASSLDRGPGELFF
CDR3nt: TGTGCCAGCAGTCTGGACAGGGGCCCCGGGGAGCTGTTTTTT

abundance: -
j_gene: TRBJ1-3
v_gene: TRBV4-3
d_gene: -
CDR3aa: CASSQDSNRAGNTIYF
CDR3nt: TGCGCCAGCAGCCAAGATTCAAACAGGGCTGGAAACACCATATATTTT

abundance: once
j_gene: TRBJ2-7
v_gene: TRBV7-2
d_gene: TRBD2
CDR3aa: CASSLDLAGTSEQYF
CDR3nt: TGTGCCAGCAGCTTAGACTTAGCGGGGACATCCGAGCAGTACTTC

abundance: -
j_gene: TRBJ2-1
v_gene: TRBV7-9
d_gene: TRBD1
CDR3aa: CASRDRGPNNEQFF
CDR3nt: TGTGCCAGCAGGGACAGGGGGCCGAACAATGAGCAGTTCTTC

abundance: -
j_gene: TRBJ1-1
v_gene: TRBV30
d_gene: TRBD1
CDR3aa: CAWSGQGVSEAFF
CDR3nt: TGTGCCTGGAGTGGACAGGGGGTTTCTGAAGCTTTCTTT

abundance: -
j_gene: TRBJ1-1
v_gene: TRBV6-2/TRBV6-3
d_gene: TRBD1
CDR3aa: CASSYPAGGQNTEAFF
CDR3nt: TGTGCCAGCAGTTACCCGGCAGGGGGCCAGAACACTGAAGCTTTCTTT

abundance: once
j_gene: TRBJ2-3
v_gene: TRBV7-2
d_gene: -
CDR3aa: CASSLVSGNTDTQYF
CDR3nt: TGTGCCAGCAGCTTAGTTTCCGGGAACACAGATACGCAGTATTTT

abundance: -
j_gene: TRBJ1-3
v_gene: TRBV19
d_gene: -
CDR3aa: CASSINEIRGDTIYF
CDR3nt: TGTGCCAGTAGTATTAACGAAATCCGAGGGGACACCATATATTTT